A selection of T cell receptor beta chains follows, all from one sample in a study of T cell repertoires in ileal Crohn's disease. TCRdb keeps only in-frame clones here, not all; method: immunoSEQ multiplex PCR. This sample has some 28,000 clones, with approximately 78% found just once. The sample consisted of ileal tissue. Receptors originate from an adult with Crohn's disease. Each CDR3 is given without its conserved first and last residue. The size field is filled for only some rows; it gives once, few, many or a size class.

j_call,v_call,clone_size,cdr3_aa
TRBJ2-7,TRBV5-6,few,ASSLLGQNSYEQY
TRBJ2-1,TRBV9,.,ASSVARLAGRYNEQF
TRBJ2-5,TRBV15,.,ATSRDTGQGGETQY
TRBJ1-3,TRBV5-1,.,ASSPGTGTRSGNTIY
.,TRBV6-5,once,ASSLSGYYEQY
TRBJ1-5,TRBV27,.,ASSLSWAGSSNQPQH
TRBJ1-3,TRBV29-1,.,SVVPGLKNTIY
TRBJ1-4,TRBV10-2,.,ASSRGANEKLF
TRBJ2-5,TRBV7-2,.,ASSPQPPGLAGAGTQY
TRBJ2-7,TRBV18,few,ASSPGQGLSYEQY
TRBJ2-1,TRBV7-8,.,ASSFGGRTYNEQF
TRBJ1-3,TRBV7-2,.,ASSSRQGFGTLSGNTIY
TRBJ1-1,TRBV18,.,ASSPDRTSTEAF
TRBJ1-5,TRBV19,.,ASSIAYQPQH
TRBJ1-4,TRBV7-2,.,ASSLSGRNEKLF
TRBJ2-2,TRBV7-8,.,ASSPRRIQSNTGELF
TRBJ2-3,TRBV7-4,.,ASSETSGGSTDTQY
TRBJ2-1,TRBV6-6,.,ASSYRTGSYNEQF
TRBJ1-2,TRBV18,few,ASSPPSRNGYT
TRBJ1-5,TRBV7-9,.,ASGDLSNQPQH
TRBJ2-5,TRBV28,.,ASSSPGRSETQY
TRBJ1-1,TRBV5-1,few,ASSYRETRTEAF
TRBJ2-1,TRBV7-2,.,ASSPSAGLGQNEQF
TRBJ1-2,TRBV25-1,.,ASSGVSGGLQYGYT
TRBJ1-2,TRBV25-1,.,ASSQGGRGGYGYT
TRBJ1-6,TRBV5-6,.,ASSYTTNSPLH
TRBJ1-2,TRBV2,once,ASSEQGGYGYT
TRBJ1-1,TRBV6-6,.,ASSLQGANTEAF
TRBJ2-5,TRBV29-1,.,SGTGKGQETQY
.,TRBV4-3,.,ASSYGTGGEQY
TRBJ2-5,TRBV5-6,.,ASSFDRNEQY
TRBJ2-7,TRBV5-1,.,ASSHGTSGVYEQY
TRBJ2-2,TRBV9,.,ASSPRREQAGELF
TRBJ1-6,TRBV5-6,.,ASSLRRQGNSDSPLH
TRBJ2-1,TRBV4-1,.,ASSQQPRQGNEQF
TRBJ1-5,TRBV7-2,.,ASSLMGQVSPNQPQH
TRBJ2-3,TRBV5-5,.,ASSLATGGRDTQY
TRBJ1-5,TRBV7-9,few,ASSLTGGAGQPQH
TRBJ1-4,TRBV19,.,ASSIAPVTGANEKLF
TRBJ2-1,TRBV6-4,.,ASSGHGGSYNEQF
TRBJ2-2,TRBV30,.,AEEGDTGELF
TRBJ2-2,TRBV11-1,.,ASSRSRGAPGELF
TRBJ1-1,TRBV9,.,ASGGQGKGAF
TRBJ1-2,TRBV6-5,.,ASRAGAFYGYT
TRBJ1-1,TRBV27,.,ASSLYNMNTEAF
TRBJ2-5,TRBV5-8,.,ASSDAFGAPQETQY
TRBJ2-1,TRBV10-1,.,ASSELGGSYNEQF
TRBJ1-2,TRBV29-1,.,SVEGTGGNYGYT
TRBJ1-2,TRBV7-2,.,ASSPRQGGGYT
TRBJ2-1,TRBV2,.,ASSETRLGEQF
TRBJ1-2,TRBV19,.,ASSIDGTAYGYT
TRBJ1-5,TRBV7-2,once,ASSVTGGNQPQH
TRBJ1-1,TRBV6-1,few,ASIPGGTVIEAF
TRBJ1-2,TRBV6-6,.,ASSYPVRTGNGYT
TRBJ1-4,TRBV29-1,.,SVATGEKLF
TRBJ2-1,TRBV19,.,ASSPFAGTYNEQF
TRBJ1-3,TRBV9,.,ASSVGRGIFGNTIY
TRBJ2-7,TRBV6-4,.,ASRPGTEREQY
TRBJ1-6,TRBV27,.,ASRAPDRENSPLH
TRBJ2-7,TRBV5-5,.,ASSRDNLPVNYEQY